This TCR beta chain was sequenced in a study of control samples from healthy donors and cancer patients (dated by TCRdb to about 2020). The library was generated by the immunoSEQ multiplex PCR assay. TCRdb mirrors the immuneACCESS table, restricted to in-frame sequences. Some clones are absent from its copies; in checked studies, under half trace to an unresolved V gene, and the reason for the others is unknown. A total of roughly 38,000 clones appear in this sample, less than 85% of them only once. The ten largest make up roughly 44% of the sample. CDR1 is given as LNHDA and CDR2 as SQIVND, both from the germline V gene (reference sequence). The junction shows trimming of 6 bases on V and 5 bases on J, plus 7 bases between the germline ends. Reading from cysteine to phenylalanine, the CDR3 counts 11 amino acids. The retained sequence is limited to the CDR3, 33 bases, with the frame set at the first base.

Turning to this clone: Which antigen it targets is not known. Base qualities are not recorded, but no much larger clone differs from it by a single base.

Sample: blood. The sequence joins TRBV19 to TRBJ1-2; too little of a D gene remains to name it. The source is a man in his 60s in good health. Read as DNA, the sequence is TGTGCCAGTAGAGACCAATATGGCTACACCTTC. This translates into CASRDQYGYTF.